The present T cell receptor (beta chain) was sequenced within a study of CD8+ T cells in alopecia areata. Study details: Oral tofacitinib, 5 to 10 mg twice daily, was given in an open-label trial. After 6 to 18 months of tofacitinib, follow-up continued 6 months off drug.

The trim removed 10 bases at V and 3 bases at J, leaving 2 bases unmatched. Per the germline V gene, CDR1 is LNHDA and CDR2 is SQIVND (reference sequence). The CDR3 is made up of 11 amino acids. Cell sorting on a FACSAria was used to separate CD4+ and CD8+ T cells from the PBMCs. Following RNA extraction, reverse transcription yielded cDNA that acted as the sequencing template. TCRdb keeps only in-frame clones here, not all; method: immunoSEQ multiplex PCR. The sample lists about 91,000 clones; under 45% were seen once. This sequence originates from a human donor with alopecia areata. Sequenced material: CD4+ T cells sorted from blood. This chain joins TRBV19 and TRBJ2-7; 8 bases map to TRBD1. The CDR3 nucleotides are TGTGCCACCGGACAGGGCTACGAGCAGTACTTC. Amino acid sequence: CATGQGYEQYF.